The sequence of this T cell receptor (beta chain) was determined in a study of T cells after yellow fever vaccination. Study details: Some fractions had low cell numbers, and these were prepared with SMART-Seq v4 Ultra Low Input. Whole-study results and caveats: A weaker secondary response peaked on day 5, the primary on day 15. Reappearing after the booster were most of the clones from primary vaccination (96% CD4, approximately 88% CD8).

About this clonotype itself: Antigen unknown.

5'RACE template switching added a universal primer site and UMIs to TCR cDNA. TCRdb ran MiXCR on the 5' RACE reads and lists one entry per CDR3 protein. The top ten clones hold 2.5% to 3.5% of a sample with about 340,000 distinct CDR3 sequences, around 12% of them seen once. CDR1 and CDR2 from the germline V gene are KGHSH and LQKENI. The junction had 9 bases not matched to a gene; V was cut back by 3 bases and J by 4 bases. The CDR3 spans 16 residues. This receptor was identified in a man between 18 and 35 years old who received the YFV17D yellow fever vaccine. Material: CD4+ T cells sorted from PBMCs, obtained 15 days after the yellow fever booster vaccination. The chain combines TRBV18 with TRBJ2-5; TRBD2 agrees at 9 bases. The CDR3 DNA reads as TGTGCCAGCTCACCTAACGATCCAGCGGGGGGAGAGACCCAGTACTTC. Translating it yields CASSPNDPAGGETQYF.